These T cell receptor beta chains were read from a single sample in a study of blood T cell repertoires in COVID-19. Clones were read by immunoSEQ multiplex PCR, and TCRdb kept only the in-frame ones, dropping some. This table holds about 170,000 clones, around 81% found once. The sample was peripheral blood. These receptors came from a human donor with acute or convalescent COVID-19. The donor label of this sample is uncertain. Each CDR3 is given with its conserved first and last residue. D genes are given only for firm matches. Not all rows give a size; the values are once, few, many and, for expanded clones, a class.

d_call: NA
v_call: TRBV9
clone_size: NA
j_call: TRBJ2-1
cdr3_nt: TGTGCCAGCAGCGTAGTAAGCGCCAACAATGAGCAGTTCTTC
cdr3_aa: CASSVVSANNEQFF

d_call: TRBD1
v_call: TRBV2
clone_size: NA
j_call: TRBJ1-2
cdr3_nt: TGTGCCAGCAAGGGACAGGGCTATGGCTACACCTTC
cdr3_aa: CASKGQGYGYTF

d_call: NA
v_call: TRBV7-3
clone_size: NA
j_call: TRBJ2-3
cdr3_nt: TGTGCCAGCAGCCCGGGGGTGGCAGATACGCAGTATTTT
cdr3_aa: CASSPGVADTQYF

d_call: NA
v_call: TRBV28
clone_size: NA
j_call: TRBJ2-7
cdr3_nt: TGTGCCAGCAGCGCGCTGGGGGGCTACGAGCAGTACTTC
cdr3_aa: CASSALGGYEQYF

d_call: NA
v_call: TRBV5-1
clone_size: once
j_call: TRBJ1-5
cdr3_nt: TGCGCCAGCAGCTGGAGCGGGGATAGCAATCAGCCCCAGCATTTT
cdr3_aa: CASSWSGDSNQPQHF

d_call: TRBD1
v_call: TRBV7-9
clone_size: NA
j_call: TRBJ1-6
cdr3_nt: TGTGCCAGCAGCTCAGGGACAGGGGATAATTCACCCCTCCACTTT
cdr3_aa: CASSSGTGDNSPLHF

d_call: TRBD1
v_call: TRBV10-2
clone_size: NA
j_call: TRBJ2-6
cdr3_nt: TGCGCCACTAGACAGGGGAGTCCGGACGGGGCCAACGTCCTGACTTTC
cdr3_aa: CATRQGSPDGANVLTF

d_call: TRBD1
v_call: TRBV20-1
clone_size: NA
j_call: TRBJ1-1
cdr3_nt: TGCAGTGCTAGTGAGGACAGGGGGGACACTGAAGCTTTCTTT
cdr3_aa: CSASEDRGDTEAFF

d_call: TRBD2
v_call: TRBV9
clone_size: NA
j_call: TRBJ2-7
cdr3_nt: TGTGCCAGCAGCCCGCGGGGGGTTTCTCGAGAGCAGTACTTC
cdr3_aa: CASSPRGVSREQYF

d_call: NA
v_call: TRBV27
clone_size: NA
j_call: TRBJ2-7
cdr3_nt: TGTGCCAGCCCCCAAGCCCCCTACGAGCAGTACTTC
cdr3_aa: CASPQAPYEQYF

d_call: NA
v_call: TRBV18
clone_size: NA
j_call: TRBJ2-5
cdr3_nt: TGTGCCAGCTCATCAAGGTCGGCAGGGATTGAGACCCAGTACTTC
cdr3_aa: CASSSRSAGIETQYF

d_call: NA
v_call: TRBV7-2
clone_size: few
j_call: TRBJ2-7
cdr3_nt: TGTGCCAGCAGCTTAGATAAGCGAAAGCAGTACTTC
cdr3_aa: CASSLDKRKQYF

d_call: TRBD1
v_call: TRBV28
clone_size: NA
j_call: TRBJ2-7
cdr3_nt: TGTGCCAGCAGTACTCCGGGACAGGGGGTCTTCGAGCAGTACTTC
cdr3_aa: CASSTPGQGVFEQYF

d_call: NA
v_call: TRBV14
clone_size: NA
j_call: TRBJ2-7
cdr3_nt: TGTGCCAGCAGTCGTTTCTCCCGAACACCCACTCCAGGGTTACCCACCCCCTACGAGCAGTACTTC
cdr3_aa: CASSRFSRTPTPGLPTPYEQYF

d_call: TRBD1
v_call: TRBV25-1
clone_size: few
j_call: TRBJ2-2
cdr3_nt: TGTGCCAGCTTACAGGGGGATAACACCGGGGAGCTGTTTTTT
cdr3_aa: CASLQGDNTGELFF

d_call: NA
v_call: TRBV7-9
clone_size: NA
j_call: TRBJ2-1
cdr3_nt: TGTGCCAGCAGGGGCACCGGATTCAATGAGCAGTTCTTC
cdr3_aa: CASRGTGFNEQFF

d_call: NA
v_call: TRBV30
clone_size: NA
j_call: TRBJ2-1
cdr3_nt: TGTGCCTGGAGCGCAGGGATTGAGCAGTTCTTC
cdr3_aa: CAWSAGIEQFF

d_call: TRBD1
v_call: TRBV11-2
clone_size: NA
j_call: TRBJ1-1
cdr3_nt: TGTGCCAGCAGCCTCGACAGGGGGCCTTCGGCTTTCTTT
cdr3_aa: CASSLDRGPSAFF

d_call: TRBD1
v_call: TRBV10-3
clone_size: few
j_call: TRBJ2-5
cdr3_nt: TGTGCCATCAGTGGGACAGGGGGCGGGGAGACCCAGTACTTC
cdr3_aa: CAISGTGGGETQYF

d_call: TRBD1
v_call: TRBV2
clone_size: NA
j_call: TRBJ1-2
cdr3_nt: TGTGCCAGCAGTGAAGCGCTTGGCAGGGGGGCAGGCTACACCTTC
cdr3_aa: CASSEALGRGAGYTF

d_call: TRBD1
v_call: TRBV7-9
clone_size: few
j_call: TRBJ2-7
cdr3_nt: TGTGCCAGCAGCCCTCATCCGGGACAGGGGTACGAGCAGTACTTC
cdr3_aa: CASSPHPGQGYEQYF

d_call: NA
v_call: TRBV6-5
clone_size: NA
j_call: TRBJ2-1
cdr3_nt: TGTGCCAGCAGTTACCTTCTAGGCCCAGACAATGAGCAGTTCTTC
cdr3_aa: CASSYLLGPDNEQFF

d_call: TRBD1
v_call: TRBV28
clone_size: NA
j_call: TRBJ1-2
cdr3_nt: TGTGCCAGCGGAGGGGGGACAGGTCCCTATGGCTACACCTTC
cdr3_aa: CASGGGTGPYGYTF

d_call: NA
v_call: TRBV7-3
clone_size: NA
j_call: TRBJ1-1
cdr3_nt: TGTGCCAGCAGCTTTAACAGGAACACTGAAGCTTTCTTT
cdr3_aa: CASSFNRNTEAFF

d_call: TRBD2
v_call: TRBV7-9
clone_size: NA
j_call: TRBJ2-5
cdr3_nt: TGTGCCAGCAGCTTAGGGTATAGCGGGGGGTACCAAGAGACCCAGTACTTC
cdr3_aa: CASSLGYSGGYQETQYF

d_call: NA
v_call: TRBV30
clone_size: NA
j_call: TRBJ1-2
cdr3_nt: TGTGCCTGGAGTCTGTCCGGCTATGGCTACACCTTC
cdr3_aa: CAWSLSGYGYTF

d_call: TRBD1
v_call: TRBV19
clone_size: NA
j_call: TRBJ1-1
cdr3_nt: TGTGCCAGTAGTTCTACAGGGGACACTGAAGCTTTCTTT
cdr3_aa: CASSSTGDTEAFF

d_call: TRBD1
v_call: TRBV6-6
clone_size: few
j_call: TRBJ1-1
cdr3_nt: TGTGCCGGATCTACAGGGGGGAACACTGAAGCTTTCTTT
cdr3_aa: CAGSTGGNTEAFF

d_call: NA
v_call: TRBV15
clone_size: few
j_call: TRBJ1-2
cdr3_nt: TGTGCCACCAGCAGAGATGACGGGTATGGCTACACCTTC
cdr3_aa: CATSRDDGYGYTF

d_call: NA
v_call: TRBV28
clone_size: few
j_call: TRBJ2-7
cdr3_nt: TGTGCCAGCAGTTCGACAGAATACGAGCAGTACTTC
cdr3_aa: CASSSTEYEQYF

d_call: TRBD1
v_call: TRBV7-9
clone_size: NA
j_call: TRBJ2-3
cdr3_nt: TGTGCCAGCAGCCCCGGACAGGGTAGCACAGATACGCAGTATTTT
cdr3_aa: CASSPGQGSTDTQYF

d_call: NA
v_call: TRBV6-5
clone_size: NA
j_call: TRBJ2-7
cdr3_nt: TGTGCCAGCAGCCTTAGGACTGCGTGGGGCGAGCAGTACTTC
cdr3_aa: CASSLRTAWGEQYF

d_call: NA
v_call: TRBV7-2
clone_size: NA
j_call: TRBJ2-5
cdr3_nt: TGTGCCAGCAGCCCAGACAGTCAAGAGACCCAGTACTTC
cdr3_aa: CASSPDSQETQYF

d_call: NA
v_call: TRBV7-2
clone_size: NA
j_call: TRBJ2-2
cdr3_nt: TGTGCCAGCAGCCCCGGGACTGGCGGCACCGGGGAGCTGTTTTTT
cdr3_aa: CASSPGTGGTGELFF

d_call: TRBD1
v_call: TRBV5-5
clone_size: NA
j_call: TRBJ1-1
cdr3_nt: TGTGCCAGCAGCTGGACAGGGGCCGCGAACACTGAAGCTTTCTTT
cdr3_aa: CASSWTGAANTEAFF

d_call: NA
v_call: TRBV6-5
clone_size: once
j_call: TRBJ1-5
cdr3_nt: TGTGCCAGCAGGCCGACTTTTAGCAATCAGCCCCAGCATTTT
cdr3_aa: CASRPTFSNQPQHF

d_call: NA
v_call: TRBV7-2
clone_size: NA
j_call: TRBJ1-2
cdr3_nt: TGTGCCAGCAGCCCCGGACAGACCCTTGGTGGCTACACCTTC
cdr3_aa: CASSPGQTLGGYTF

d_call: NA
v_call: TRBV10-3
clone_size: once
j_call: TRBJ1-4
cdr3_nt: TGTGCCATCGGGGCGTTGGCTGAAAAACTGTTTTTT
cdr3_aa: CAIGALAEKLFF

d_call: NA
v_call: TRBV6-5
clone_size: NA
j_call: TRBJ1-6
cdr3_nt: TGTGCCAGCAGAACCGACGGAGGCAGTAATTCACCCCTCCACTTT
cdr3_aa: CASRTDGGSNSPLHF

d_call: TRBD1
v_call: TRBV28
clone_size: NA
j_call: TRBJ1-5
cdr3_nt: TGTGCCAGCAGTGGTACCGGGACAGGGGGCGGAGGCAATCAGCCCCAGCATTTT
cdr3_aa: CASSGTGTGGGGNQPQHF

d_call: TRBD1
v_call: TRBV27
clone_size: NA
j_call: TRBJ1-3
cdr3_nt: TGTGCCAGCCACAGGGGACGATCTGGAAACACCATATATTTT
cdr3_aa: CASHRGRSGNTIYF

d_call: NA
v_call: TRBV7-9
clone_size: NA
j_call: TRBJ1-5
cdr3_nt: TGTGCCAGCAGCTTAATCAGCGGGCCCCAGCATTTT
cdr3_aa: CASSLISGPQHF

d_call: TRBD1
v_call: TRBV9
clone_size: NA
j_call: TRBJ1-3
cdr3_nt: TGTGCCAGCAGCCCCCGGACAGGGAACTCTGGAAACACCATATATTTT
cdr3_aa: CASSPRTGNSGNTIYF

d_call: NA
v_call: TRBV7-2
clone_size: NA
j_call: TRBJ1-3
cdr3_nt: TGTGCCAGCAGCTTAGGTGGAGGTGCCGGAAACACCATATATTTT
cdr3_aa: CASSLGGGAGNTIYF

d_call: NA
v_call: TRBV3-1/TRBV3-2
clone_size: NA
j_call: TRBJ1-1
cdr3_nt: TGTGCCAGCAGCCAAGGTGGCAGGGATAGCACTGAAGCTTTCTTT
cdr3_aa: CASSQGGRDSTEAFF

d_call: NA
v_call: TRBV14
clone_size: NA
j_call: TRBJ2-3
cdr3_nt: TGTGCCAGCAGTCTTACCCGGGATACGCAGTATTTT
cdr3_aa: CASSLTRDTQYF

d_call: NA
v_call: TRBV6-2/TRBV6-3
clone_size: once
j_call: TRBJ2-1
cdr3_nt: TGTGCCAGCAGTTACTCTCAGATATACTACAATGAGCAGTTCTTC
cdr3_aa: CASSYSQIYYNEQFF

d_call: NA
v_call: TRBV9
clone_size: NA
j_call: TRBJ1-2
cdr3_nt: TGTGCCAGCAGCGTACAGGGGAGCTATGGCTACACCTTC
cdr3_aa: CASSVQGSYGYTF

d_call: NA
v_call: TRBV6-5
clone_size: NA
j_call: TRBJ2-1
cdr3_nt: TGTGCCAGCACCCGAGAGGGCAATATCTACAATGAGCAGTTCTTC
cdr3_aa: CASTREGNIYNEQFF

d_call: NA
v_call: TRBV7-9
clone_size: NA
j_call: TRBJ1-2
cdr3_nt: TGTGCCAGCAGCCCCGAGAGCGGCTATGGCTACACCTTC
cdr3_aa: CASSPESGYGYTF

d_call: NA
v_call: TRBV5-4
clone_size: NA
j_call: TRBJ2-7
cdr3_nt: TGTGCCAGCAGCTCGCGCCGAGTGGGACAAAGCCTAAACTACGAGCAGTACTTC
cdr3_aa: CASSSRRVGQSLNYEQYF

d_call: TRBD1
v_call: TRBV18
clone_size: NA
j_call: TRBJ2-1
cdr3_nt: TGTGCCAGCTCACTTCTGACAGGGAGTTCAAACAATGAGCAGTTCTTC
cdr3_aa: CASSLLTGSSNNEQFF

d_call: TRBD1
v_call: TRBV5-4
clone_size: NA
j_call: TRBJ2-1
cdr3_nt: TGTGCCAGCAGCCCTGGACAGGGGAGGGTGAATGAGCAGTTCTTC
cdr3_aa: CASSPGQGRVNEQFF

d_call: NA
v_call: TRBV30
clone_size: NA
j_call: TRBJ2-2
cdr3_nt: TGTGCCTGGAGTGTACATGCAGACACCGGGGAGCTGTTTTTT
cdr3_aa: CAWSVHADTGELFF

d_call: TRBD1
v_call: TRBV2
clone_size: NA
j_call: TRBJ2-7
cdr3_nt: TGTGCCAGCAGTGACGACAGGGTGATTTACGAGCAGTACTTC
cdr3_aa: CASSDDRVIYEQYF